The next 12 T cell receptor beta chains were all read from a single sample in a study of beta chain features in type 1 diabetes. Expressed TCRB transcripts were sequenced, since all the RNA that had been isolated was reverse transcribed. Sequencing used immunoSEQ multiplex PCR; TCRdb keeps in-frame clones, though not all of them. Seen here are 350,000 to 450,000 clones, approximately 15% observed once, and the top ten hold about 0.019%. The sequenced sample consisted of naive CD4+ T cells from blood. The receptors originated from a woman aged 18-35 years in good health.

This clone was found a few times. V is TRBV5-1 and J is TRBJ2-7, with D perhaps matching TRBD1 (6 bases). Per germline, CDR1 SGHRS and CDR2 YFSETQ. The CDR3 runs 12 residues. V lost 4 bases to trimming and J lost 5 bases, with 10 bases between them. CDR3 sequence reads: CASSQNRDEQYF. The CDR3 DNA follows: TGCGCCAGCAGCCAGAACAGGGACGAGCAGTACTTC.

The V call is TRBV5-1, the J call TRBJ2-2; 7 bases are a match to TRBD1. The CDR3 runs 15 residues. Germline CDR1 is SGHRS and CDR2 is YFSETQ. The J segment lost 0 bases and the V segment lost 9 bases, leaving 8 bases of the junction unmatched. The CDR3 DNA sequence: TGCGCCACCGCAGACAGGGCCACGAACACCGGGGAGCTGTTTTTT. It yields the protein CATADRATNTGELFF.

J is TRBJ1-5 and V is TRBV30; TRBD1 matches 7 bases. V gave up 3 bases and J gave up 6 bases; unmatched junction bases: 11. The CDR3 sequence is 15 residues long. CDR1 is GTSNPN and CDR2 is SVGIG in the germline V gene (reference sequence). CDR3 bases: TGTGCCTGGAGGTCACAGGGGCGCAGTTTTCAGCCCCAGCATTTT. Protein sequence: CAWRSQGRSFQPQHF.

This chain links TRBV30 with TRBJ1-5; TRBD1 aligns across 7 bases. The length of the CDR3 is 14 residues. Germline V gene sequence: CDR1 GTSNPN, CDR2 SVGIG (reference sequence). V was clipped by 5 bases and J by 1 base; unmatched bases: 5. The DNA of the CDR3 is TGTGCCTGGGCCACGACAGGGAGCAATCAGCCCCAGCATTTT. Encoded protein: CAWATTGSNQPQHF.

This chain uses TRBV4-1 with TRBJ1-1; unclear D gene. Germline V lookup: CDR1 MGHRA, CDR2 YSYEKL. The ends were cut back, 0 bases at V and 9 bases at J, with 17 bases in the middle. The CDR3 extends over 15 amino acids. DNA for the CDR3: TGCGCCAGCAGCCAAGATCGAGGGAGTCCAGGTAAAGCTTTCTTT. The encoded protein is CASSQDRGSPGKAFF.

Note on this clone: This sample includes further DNA sequences coding for the same CDR3. The V call is TRBV5-1, the J call TRBJ2-6; D is unclear. Germline CDR1 and CDR2: SGHRS and YFSETQ. Trimming pared 0 bases from V and 2 bases from J, leaving 6 bases between. The CDR3 runs 15 residues. The CDR3 DNA reads as TGCGCCAGCAGCTTGGGAGGCACTGGGGCCAACGTCCTGACTTTC. Protein: CASSLGGTGANVLTF.

V usage is TRBV7-9 and J usage is TRBJ1-2; D unresolved. The V end was cut by 5 bases, the J end by 7 bases, with 11 bases between. The germline V gene encodes CDR1 SEHNR and CDR2 FQNEAQ (reference sequence). The CDR3 covers 12 residues. The CDR3 sequence is CASSGPSFGYTF. Here the CDR3 DNA reads TGTGCCAGCAGCGGGCCTTCTTTTGGCTACACCTTC.

The chain uses TRBV2 and TRBJ1-2; D remains ambiguous. CDR1 SNHLY and CDR2 FYNNEI come from the germline V gene. The CDR3 length is 14 residues. Deletions cut 7 bases from V and 5 bases from J, with 17 bases between. The CDR3 is CASMEKWRDYGYTF. The CDR3 region has the DNA TGTGCCAGCATGGAGAAGTGGAGGGATTATGGCTACACCTTC.

This clone has a handful of counts. Other DNA variants within this sample encode the same CDR3. The chain uses TRBV30 and TRBJ1-5; no clear D. The CDR3 is 13 amino acids. CDR1 is GTSNPN, CDR2 SVGIG, per germline (reference sequence). Trimming left V 3 bases short and J 0 bases short, with 6 bases between. The CDR3 protein is CAWRRNSNQPQHF. CDR3 bases: TGTGCCTGGAGGCGGAATAGCAATCAGCCCCAGCATTTT.

The chain joins TRBV5-1 to TRBJ2-1; 12 bases match TRBD1. The CDR3 extends over 14 amino acids. Germline CDR1 is SGHRS and CDR2 is YFSETQ. After removal of 2 bases from V and 9 bases from J, the junction contained 3 bases not matched to a gene. The CDR3 spells CASSFGTGGGEQFF. DNA of the CDR3: TGCGCCAGCAGCTTCGGGACAGGGGGCGGTGAGCAGTTCTTC. The complete variable domain, with remaining parts taken from reference TRBV5-1 and TRBJ2-1, reads KAGVTQTPRYLIKTRGQQVTLSCSPISGHRSVSWYQQTPGQGLQFLFEYFSETQRNKGNFPGRFSGRQFSNSRSEMNVSTLELGDSALYLCASSFGTGGGEQFFGPGTRLTVL.

This clone was counted between two and nine times. The rearrangement uses TRBV27 and TRBJ2-1; D call uncertain. This CDR3 region has 13 residues. Looked up from germline, CDR1 is MNHEY and CDR2 is SMNVEV (reference sequence). The V gene lost 5 bases and the J gene lost 4 bases, with 9 bases spanning the gap. This CDR3 is CASSPGLYNEQFF. CDR3 DNA: TGTGCCAGCAGTCCCGGGTTATACAATGAGCAGTTCTTC.

The rearrangement links TRBV29-1 to TRBJ2-7; 14 bases agree with TRBD2. The ends lost 6 bases at V and 4 bases at J; junction bases unmatched: 8. CDR3 length: 15 amino acids. Per the germline V gene, CDR1 is SQVTM and CDR2 is ANQGSEA. For the CDR3, the DNA is TGCAGCGTCTCCTGGGGGACTAGCGGGAGATACGAGCAGTACTTC. Translated: CSVSWGTSGRYEQYF.